Listed below are T cell receptor beta chains from one sample, sequenced in a study of OX40 agonist ivuxolimab in advanced cancers. Using immunoSEQ multiplex PCR, the repertoire was profiled, and TCRdb retains in-frame clones only, with some absent. Here the sample spans some 86,000 clones, 90% being singletons. Material: CD4+ or CD8+ T cells sorted from blood, obtained in a trial of the OX40 agonist ivuxolimab. These receptors were collected from an adult with an advanced solid tumor such as melanoma, head and neck, liver or kidney cancer. Both conserved end residues are part of each CDR3. Each record gives: D gene, V gene, clone size, J gene, CDR3 DNA, CDR3 protein. D genes are given only for firm matches. Rows give clone size only sometimes, using once, few, many, or a class for an expanded clone.

>-|TRBV7-2|once|TRBJ1-4
TGTGCCAGCAGCTTACGTGGGACGAAACTGTTTTTT
CASSLRGTKLFF
>-|TRBV6-1|-|TRBJ1-3
TGTGCCAGCAGTTTGCACGGCACCTCTGGAAACACCATATATTTT
CASSLHGTSGNTIYF
>-|TRBV7-6|-|TRBJ2-3
TGTGCCAGCAGCTCCAGTTTAACGGGGGCGGCAGATACGCAGTATTTT
CASSSSLTGAADTQYF
>-|TRBV6-5|once|TRBJ1-3
TGTGCCAGCAGTTTGGGGGCTGCGGTGTCAGGAAACACCATATATTTT
CASSLGAAVSGNTIYF
>-|TRBV19|-|TRBJ1-6
TGTGCCAGTAGTATCGGAAAAACCCGGAATTATAATTCACCCCTCCACTTT
CASSIGKTRNYNSPLHF
>TRBD1|TRBV6-1|-|TRBJ1-2
TGTGCCAGCAAGGGACAGGGCGGCTATGGCTACACCTTC
CASKGQGGYGYTF
>-|TRBV6-5|once|TRBJ1-4
TGTGCCAGCAGGACAGGAGGAGAAAAACTGTTTTTT
CASRTGGEKLFF
>TRBD1|TRBV5-1|-|TRBJ2-2
TGCGCCAGCAGTTTGGACAGGGGTTACACCGGGGAGCTGTTTTTT
CASSLDRGYTGELFF
>-|TRBV5-4|-|TRBJ2-2
TGTGCCAGCAGCAGAAAGTCTTTCGTCGACACCGGGGAGCTGTTTTTT
CASSRKSFVDTGELFF
>-|TRBV18|-|TRBJ2-1
TGTGCCAGCTCACCGCGGTTAAACAATGAGCAGTTCTTC
CASSPRLNNEQFF
>TRBD1|TRBV5-1|-|TRBJ2-7
TGCGCCAGCAGCTCCAGGGGGCGAGGGACCTACGAGCAGTACTTC
CASSSRGRGTYEQYF
>-|TRBV11-2|-|TRBJ1-4
TGTGCCAGCAGGCTTGCCGGGTATTGGAATGAAAAACTGTTTTTT
CASRLAGYWNEKLFF
>-|TRBV7-2|-|TRBJ2-7
TGTGCCAGCAGCTTCCCTTCGTACGAGCAGTACTTC
CASSFPSYEQYF
>-|TRBV7-9|-|TRBJ1-1
TGTGCCAGCAGCCCCCACCGGAGTGCAGCTGAAGCTTTCTTT
CASSPHRSAAEAFF
>TRBD1|TRBV6-5|-|TRBJ2-5
TGTGCCAGCAGCCCCTCCGGGACAGTAGAGACCCAGTACTTC
CASSPSGTVETQYF
>-|TRBV6-1|-|TRBJ1-1
TGTGCCAGTCACTTGACGGGGAACACTGAAGCTTTCTTT
CASHLTGNTEAFF
>TRBD1|TRBV6-6|-|TRBJ1-2
TGTGCCAGCAGAGCGACAGGGTACTATGGCTACACCTTC
CASRATGYYGYTF
>-|TRBV6-5|-|TRBJ1-6
TGTGCCAGCAGCAAGGGTACCTATAATTCACCCCTCCACTTT
CASSKGTYNSPLHF
>-|TRBV27|-|TRBJ1-1
TGTGCCAGCAGTTTAACGTTAAACACTGAAGCTTTCTTT
CASSLTLNTEAFF
>-|TRBV28|-|TRBJ1-1
TGTGCCAGCATCGAGGCAGTAGGATGGGGTTCTGAAGCTTTCTTT
CASIEAVGWGSEAFF
>TRBD2|TRBV5-1|few|TRBJ2-1
TGCGCCAGCAGCGAGCGGGGGAGCTCCTACAATGAGCAGTTCTTC
CASSERGSSYNEQFF
>-|TRBV2|-|TRBJ1-5
TGTGCCAGCAGTGAAAGTTCAGGGGAACAGCCCCAGCATTTT
CASSESSGEQPQHF
>-|TRBV7-8|few|TRBJ1-2
TGTGCCAGCAGCTCCGGACCCGAGGGGGGCTACACCTTC
CASSSGPEGGYTF
>TRBD1|TRBV7-6|-|TRBJ2-1
TGTGCCAGCAGCAATAGGGACAGGGAACACAATGAGCAGTTCTTC
CASSNRDREHNEQFF